Below, 18 T cell receptor beta chains from the same sample are listed, as sequenced in a study of shared clonotypes between healthy human individuals. Naive CD8 cells were CD45RO-negative, positively selected for CCR7, excluding terminally differentiated effector memory CD45RA+ cells. Repertoires were generated with immunoSEQ multiplex PCR, while TCRdb's copy carries only in-frame clones and drops some. Of millions of clones listed, roughly 95% are singletons. The material sequenced was naive CD8+ T cells sorted from blood. These receptor sequences come from a man aged 18 to 30 in good health.

The V call is TRBV2, the J call TRBJ2-1; D is unresolved. Trimming shortened V by 2 bases and J by 3 bases, and 14 bases separated the two germline ends. The CDR3 is 16 amino acids. The V gene's germline CDR1 is SNHLY and CDR2 FYNNEI. The CDR3 loop is CASSELPDYSYNEQFF. The DNA for the CDR3 is TGTGCCAGCAGTGAACTCCCAGATTACAGCTACAATGAGCAGTTCTTC.

The J gene is TRBJ2-4, the V gene TRBV10-1, with D perhaps matching TRBD1 (5 bases). CDR1 and CDR2 from the germline V gene are WNHNN and SYGVQD (reference sequence). CDR3 length: 15 residues. Trimming took 3 bases from V and 3 from J, leaving 12 bases between them. CDR3 nucleotide sequence: TGCGCCAGCAGTGATGGACAACTTGACAAAAACATTCAGTACTTC. It yields the protein CASSDGQLDKNIQYF.

The V call is TRBV28, the J call TRBJ2-7, with 9 bases aligning to TRBD2. The CDR3 spans 15 residues. Unmatched junction bases numbered 3, after V lost 3 bases and J lost 0 bases. Germline V gene sequence: CDR1 MDHEN, CDR2 SYDVKM. CDR3 DNA: TGTGCCAGCAGTTTGGAAGCGGGGGGCTCCTACGAGCAGTACTTC. Translation gives CASSLEAGGSYEQYF.

J is TRBJ2-3 and V is TRBV2; D perhaps matches TRBD2 (6 bases). The CDR3 length is 13 residues. V lost 8 bases and J lost 2, with 11 bases in between. Germline lookup yields CDR1 SNHLY and CDR2 FYNNEI. Here the CDR3 reads CASRDSLTDTQYF. The CDR3 DNA sequence: TGTGCCAGCCGGGACTCCCTCACAGATACGCAGTATTTT.

The chain has TRBV11-3 and TRBJ2-7; no clear D. The length of the CDR3 is 13 residues. V was clipped by 4 bases and J by 0 bases, with 7 bases between them. Germline values: CDR1 SGHNT, CDR2 YENEEA. Here the CDR3 reads CASSSGDSYEQYF. DNA for the CDR3: TGTGCCAGCAGCTCTGGGGACTCCTACGAGCAGTACTTC.

V is TRBV4-1 and J is TRBJ1-5; D perhaps matches TRBD1 (6 bases). This CDR3 has 19 residues. Looked up from germline, CDR1 is MGHRA and CDR2 is YSYEKL. V dropped 2 bases and J dropped 3 bases, with 23 bases sitting between them. The CDR3 DNA reads TGCGCCAGCAGCCAAAGCCTGGTGGCAGGGGAGTTTACCAATCAGCCCCAGCATTTT. Its translation is CASSQSLVAGEFTNQPQHF.

This rearrangement joins TRBV11-2 to TRBJ2-1; D is perhaps TRBD2 (6 bases). The V gene's germline CDR1 is SGHAT and CDR2 FQNNGV. V was cut by 6 bases and J by 4 bases, with 7 bases left in between. The CDR3 covers 12 residues. CDR3 sequence: CASRAGYNEQFF. DNA of the CDR3: TGTGCCAGCAGAGCGGGTTACAATGAGCAGTTCTTC.

V usage is TRBV5-5 and J usage is TRBJ2-7, with D possibly matching TRBD1 (5 bases). Germline V gene lookup returns CDR1 SGHKS and CDR2 YYEKEE (reference sequence). Trimming shortened V by 1 base and J by 4 bases, and 15 bases separated the two germline ends. This CDR3 has 15 residues. This CDR3 reads CASSLRPDRLYEQYF. DNA for the CDR3: TGTGCCAGCAGCTTGCGCCCCGACAGATTGTACGAGCAGTACTTC.

The chain carries TRBV13 and TRBJ1-1; TRBD1 is a possible D gene (6 bases). Germline CDR1 reads PRHDT; CDR2 reads FYEKMQ (reference sequence). The CDR3 runs 16 residues. The ends were cut back, 0 bases at V and 8 bases at J, with 19 bases in the middle. CDR3 DNA sequence: TGTGCCAGCAGCTTAGGCACTCCCAGGGAGGGGGAAGAAGCTTTCTTT. Its protein product is CASSLGTPREGEEAFF.

Only one count was recorded for this clone. Other nucleotide sequences in the sample specify the same CDR3. The chain carries TRBV11-2 and TRBJ1-6, with D unclear. In germline, CDR1 is SGHAT, CDR2 FQNNGV. The CDR3 loop spans 16 amino acids. Trimming cost V 0 bases and J 0 bases, with 6 bases left between them. The CDR3 DNA follows: TGTGCCAGCAGCTTAGAGGGGAGCTCCTATAATTCACCCCTCCACTTT. As protein: CASSLEGSSYNSPLHF. Drawing the rest from reference TRBV11-2 and TRBJ1-6, the complete variable domain is EAGVAQSPRYKIIEKRQSVAFWCNPISGHATLYWYQQILGQGPKLLIQFQNNGVVDDSQLPKDRFSAERLKGVDSTLKIQPAKLEDSAVYLCASSLEGSSYNSPLHFGNGTRLTVT.

Only a few counts were recorded for this clone. This same CDR3 is encoded by further DNA sequences in the sample. The V and J genes are TRBV28 and TRBJ2-7, with D possibly being TRBD2 (6 bases). CDR1 and CDR2 from the germline V gene are MDHEN and SYDVKM. The CDR3 length is 14 residues. The germline V and J ends were trimmed by 2 bases and 1 base, with 9 bases remaining between them. CDR3 bases: TGTGCCAGCAGTTTAGTGGGGGGATCCTACGAGCAGTACTTC. It yields the protein CASSLVGGSYEQYF.

The genes are TRBV4-2 and TRBJ2-7; the D gene could be TRBD1 or TRBD2 (5 bases each). V was cut by 4 bases and J by 0 bases, with 13 bases left in between. The CDR3 has 15 residues. CDR1 is LGHNA and CDR2 is YNFKEQ in the germline V gene. In DNA form, the CDR3 reads TGTGCCAGCAGCCCCGAGGGGTTTAGCTCCTACGAGCAGTACTTC. This encodes CASSPEGFSSYEQYF.

The chain couples TRBV30 to TRBJ1-3; D might be TRBD1 (5 bases). This CDR3 region has 18 residues. CDR1 is GTSNPN, CDR2 SVGIG, per germline (reference sequence). V shed 3 bases and J shed 0 bases, with 21 bases lying between them. This CDR3 reads CAWSVRATTAISGNTIYF. The CDR3 DNA reads as TGTGCCTGGAGCGTAAGAGCCACGACAGCGATCTCTGGAAACACCATATATTTT.

The chain carries TRBV7-8 and TRBJ2-5; unclear D gene. V dropped 8 bases and J dropped 2 bases, with 21 bases sitting between them. CDR1 is SGHVS, CDR2 FQNEAQ, per germline. The CDR3 totals 16 residues. CDR3 bases: TGTGCCAGCTTCGAGGCTGCCAAACAACCTCAAGAGACCCAGTACTTC. Translation gives CASFEAAKQPQETQYF.

The chain links TRBV9 to TRBJ1-3; 7 bases match TRBD1. Germline V gives CDR1 SGDLS, CDR2 YYNGEE. This CDR3 contains 17 residues. V dropped 1 base and J dropped 4; count of bases not matched to a gene: 11. The CDR3 DNA sequence: TGTGCCAGCAGCGTAAACAAAGACAGGGCGGAAGGAAACACCATATATTTT. It is translated as CASSVNKDRAEGNTIYF.

This clone was recorded once. The chain combines TRBV12-5 with TRBJ2-2; possible D gene TRBD1, 6 bases. Germline V gives CDR1 LGHNT, CDR2 FRNRAP. CDR3 length: 14 amino acids. V was trimmed by 5 bases and J by 1 base, leaving 8 bases between them. Here the CDR3 reads CASGPGQNTGELFF. The DNA for the CDR3 is TGTGCTAGTGGTCCGGGACAGAACACCGGGGAGCTGTTTTTT.

This chain links TRBV4-3 with TRBJ2-1; no clear D. The CDR3 has 14 amino acids. V dropped 0 bases and J dropped 8 bases, with 11 bases sitting between them. Germline lookup yields CDR1 LGHNA and CDR2 YSLEER. The CDR3 here is CASSQDNSRYEQFF. As DNA, the CDR3 is TGCGCCAGCAGCCAAGATAATAGCCGTTATGAGCAGTTCTTC.

The chain employs TRBV2 and TRBJ1-1; 10 bases are shared with TRBD1. Germline CDR1 is SNHLY and CDR2 is FYNNEI. V lost 6 bases to trimming and J lost 5 bases; unmatched junction nucleotides: 6. The CDR3 totals 14 residues. The CDR3 DNA follows: TGTGCCAGCAGGGGGGACAGGGGATGGACTGAAGCTTTCTTT. Its translation is CASRGDRGWTEAFF.